Following are 22 T cell receptor beta chains from one sample sequenced in a study of blood T cell repertoires in COVID-19. Profiling relied on immunoSEQ multiplex PCR, and the TCRdb table lists in-frame clones only, not all of them. This sample has about 150,000 clones, with roughly 86% found just once. The sample was peripheral blood. The receptors were gathered from a man aged 50 to 59 with active or convalescent COVID-19.

The rearrangement uses TRBV7-2 and TRBJ2-1, with TRBD2 matching 11 bases. The CDR3 length is 17 residues. Per germline, CDR1 SGHTA and CDR2 FQGNSA. With V trimmed by 2 bases and J by 9 bases, 12 bases remained unmatched. CDR3 in DNA: TGTGCCAGCAGCTTAAAGGTCGCTAGCGGGAGGAACACTGAGCAGTTCTTC. It translates to CASSLKVASGRNTEQFF.

This clone turned up a few times. The rearrangement links TRBV19 to TRBJ1-2; 9 positions agree with TRBD1. The germline gives CDR1 LNHDA, CDR2 SQIVND (reference sequence). J gave up 4 bases and V 5 bases, and 5 bases lay outside the gene matches. The CDR3 loop spans 14 amino acids. The CDR3 reads CASSWTGVGYGYTF. CDR3 sequence (DNA): TGTGCCAGTAGTTGGACAGGGGTTGGCTATGGCTACACCTTC.

The rearrangement links TRBV2 to TRBJ2-3; D is perhaps TRBD2 (5 bases). Trimming cost V 3 bases and J 4 bases, with 11 bases left between them. CDR1 and CDR2 from the germline V gene are SNHLY and FYNNEI. The length of the CDR3 is 14 residues. The CDR3 sequence is CASSDGEIPDTQYF. As DNA, the CDR3 is TGTGCCAGCAGTGACGGGGAGATCCCAGATACGCAGTATTTT.

This clone was observed a few times. The V and J genes are TRBV11-3 and TRBJ2-1; the match to TRBD1 covers 8 bases. Per germline, CDR1 SGHNT and CDR2 YENEEA. V trimming: 4 bases; J trimming: 9 bases; junction bases outside the gene matches: 17. CDR3 length: 17 amino acids. The chain's CDR3 is CASSSRDRGGLSTEQFF. Here the CDR3 DNA reads TGTGCCAGCAGCTCTAGAGACAGGGGAGGTCTTTCTACTGAGCAGTTCTTC.

The CDR3 protein is CASTGTSGSYGYTF. Here the CDR3 DNA reads TGTGCCAGTACCGGGACTAGCGGGAGTTATGGCTACACCTTC. V gene TRBV19 combines with J gene TRBJ1-2, with D perhaps TRBD1 (5 bases). V lost 7 bases, J lost 5 bases, and 17 bases lay in between. The CDR3 loop spans 14 amino acids. The germline V gene has CDR1 LNHDA and CDR2 SQIVND (reference sequence).

This chain links TRBV5-1 with TRBJ2-5; 7 bases map to TRBD2. Germline V gene data show CDR1 as SGHRS and CDR2 as YFSETQ. CDR3 length: 15 amino acids. Trimming cost V 4 bases and J 4 bases; bases outside gene matches: 10. The CDR3 protein is CASSRDQGGIETQYF. The CDR3 DNA sequence: TGCGCCAGCAGCCGTGACCAGGGAGGGATAGAGACCCAGTACTTC.

This clone was picked up a small number of times. V is TRBV7-9 and J is TRBJ2-5; 10 positions agree with TRBD2. V shed 10 bases, J shed 2 bases, and the junction held 7 bases outside the gene matches. This CDR3 spans 14 amino acids. Germline lookup yields CDR1 SEHNR and CDR2 FQNEAQ (reference sequence). The CDR3 loop is CATTVAGGQETQYF. The CDR3 bases are TGTGCCACAACCGTAGCGGGGGGTCAAGAGACCCAGTACTTC. The entire variable domain, with the rest obtained from reference TRBV7-9 and TRBJ2-5, is as follows: DTGVSQNPRHKITKRGQNVTFRCDPISEHNRLYWYRQTLGQGPEFLTYFQNEAQLEKSRLLSDRFSAERPKGSFSTLEIQRTEQGDSAMYLCATTVAGGQETQYFGPGTRLLVL.

The chain uses TRBV25-1 and TRBJ2-1; 7 nucleotides line up with TRBD1. V lost 6 bases to trimming and J lost 4 bases; unmatched junction nucleotides: 12. CDR1 and CDR2 from the germline V gene are MGHDK and SYGVNS. CDR3 length equals 16 residues. CDR3 coding DNA: TGTGCCAGCAGCCTAACAGGGGCGCGTCCATACAATGAGCAGTTCTTC. It translates to CASSLTGARPYNEQFF.

The genes are TRBV5-1 and TRBJ1-6; D unresolved. The CDR3 has 16 amino acids. The V end lost 0 bases, the J end lost 9 bases, and 16 bases lay between the germline ends. Germline CDR1 is SGHRS and CDR2 is YFSETQ. This CDR3 is CASSLGSADGSSPLHF. Written as DNA, the CDR3 is TGCGCCAGCAGCTTGGGGTCGGCGGACGGGAGTTCACCCCTCCACTTT.

The chain recombines TRBV6-5 with TRBJ1-3; no clear D. The germline gives CDR1 MNHEY, CDR2 SVGAGI. CDR3 length: 15 residues. Trimming pared 2 bases from V and 0 bases from J, leaving 8 bases between. The CDR3 spells CASSYRGDSGNTIYF. The CDR3 DNA reads TGTGCCAGCAGTTACCGGGGAGACTCTGGAAACACCATATATTTT.

This clone was recorded once. The V gene is TRBV6-5, the J gene TRBJ1-1, with D possibly TRBD1 on 5 matching bases. V was cut by 6 bases and J by 4 bases, with 15 bases left in between. Per germline, CDR1 MNHEY and CDR2 SVGAGI. The CDR3 runs 14 residues. CDR3 amino acids: CASSKHGQPTEAFF. DNA for the CDR3: TGTGCCAGCAGCAAACACGGACAACCCACTGAAGCTTTCTTT.

The chain couples TRBV6-5 to TRBJ1-1; no firm D call. The ends were cut back, 4 bases at V and 0 bases at J, with 15 bases in the middle. CDR1 is MNHEY and CDR2 is SVGAGI in the germline V gene. The CDR3 is 16 residues long. In DNA, the CDR3 is TGTGCCAGCAGTTCCCCGGGGTACGTCATGAACACTGAAGCTTTCTTT. Its translation is CASSSPGYVMNTEAFF.

For the CDR3, the DNA is TGTGCCAGCATAAGGGCCTATCTGGCGGGGGGAGGCTACGAGCAGTACTTC. Translating gives CASIRAYLAGGGYEQYF. The chain recombines TRBV3-1 (or the pseudogene TRBV3-2) with TRBJ2-7; 8 bases agree with TRBD2. With V trimmed by 7 bases and J by 3 bases, 17 bases remained unmatched. The CDR3 is 17 amino acids. CDR1 is LGHDT, CDR2 YNNKEL, per germline (reference sequence).

The CDR3 nucleotides read TGTGCCAGCTCACCACCGGGGGCTTTAACCTACGAGCAGTACTTC. Amino acid sequence: CASSPPGALTYEQYF. The chain uses TRBV18 and TRBJ2-7; the D gene is possibly TRBD1 (6 bases). CDR3 length equals 15 residues. Trimming removed 0 bases from V and 2 bases from J, with 11 bases in between. Germline V gene data show CDR1 as KGHSH and CDR2 as LQKENI.

This chain joins TRBV13 and TRBJ1-1; D unresolved. The CDR3 totals 16 residues. With 2 bases removed from V and 7 bases from J, the gap between germline ends came to 20 bases. Per germline, CDR1 PRHDT and CDR2 FYEKMQ (reference sequence). The CDR3 protein is CASSLNPPLAPGEAFF. The CDR3 nucleotides read TGTGCCAGCAGCTTAAACCCCCCATTGGCCCCGGGTGAAGCTTTCTTT.

V and J are TRBV7-2 and TRBJ1-2, with D possibly TRBD1 on 5 matching bases. V lost 7 bases to trimming and J lost 7 bases, with 16 bases between them. Germline assignment: CDR1 SGHTA and CDR2 FQGNSA. The CDR3 contains 13 residues. CDR3 protein: CASTLGGFSGYTF. CDR3 nucleotides: TGTGCCAGCACCTTGGGGGGGTTCAGTGGCTACACCTTC.

This rearrangement joins TRBV7-2 to TRBJ1-5; D call uncertain. Germline V gives CDR1 SGHTA, CDR2 FQGNSA. The CDR3 has 16 residues. Deletions cut 1 base from V and 0 bases from J, with 10 bases between. The CDR3 sequence: CASSLDSGSSNQPQHF. The CDR3 nucleotides read TGTGCCAGCAGCTTAGACTCAGGATCTAGCAATCAGCCCCAGCATTTT.

The rearrangement uses TRBV6-4 and TRBJ1-6, with no clear D. The germline V gene encodes CDR1 MRHNA and CDR2 SNTAGT. The V gene lost 0 bases and the J gene lost 5 bases, with 11 bases spanning the gap. The CDR3 is 16 amino acids. CDR3 loop: CASSDSAGRHNSPLHF. The CDR3, as DNA: TGTGCCAGCAGTGACTCGGCCGGGAGGCATAATTCACCCCTCCACTTT.

The table lists this clone with a count of one. The chain combines TRBV27 with TRBJ2-3; TRBD2 matches at 12 bases. CDR1 and CDR2 (germline): MNHEY, SMNVEV (reference sequence). Losses at the gene ends were 10 bases for V and 2 bases for J; bases not matched to a gene: 7. This CDR3 region has 15 residues. The CDR3 coding sequence is TGTGCCACCGCCCGACTAGCGGGAGTCACAGATACGCAGTATTTT. Residues: CATARLAGVTDTQYF.

The rearrangement links TRBV29-1 to TRBJ1-2, with D perhaps TRBD1 (5 bases). CDR1 SQVTM and CDR2 ANQGSEA come from the germline V gene. The length of the CDR3 is 13 residues. The germline V and J ends were trimmed by 7 bases and 2 bases, with 14 bases remaining between them. In DNA form, the CDR3 reads TGCAGCGGGGGGGATAGCGACAACTATGGCTACACCTTC. Translating gives CSGGDSDNYGYTF.

To note about this clone: Other DNA sequences in the same sample also yield this CDR3. The rearrangement joins TRBV11-3 to TRBJ2-2, with 10 bases matching TRBD2. The V segment lost 5 bases and the J segment 0 bases; nucleotides outside the gene matches: 3. Germline CDR1 is SGHNT and CDR2 is YENEEA. The CDR3 runs 16 residues. The DNA of the CDR3 is TGTGCCAGCAGCCCAGGACTAGCGGCGAACACCGGGGAGCTGTTTTTT. Translating gives CASSPGLAANTGELFF.

V and J are TRBV5-5 and TRBJ1-5; 7 nucleotides match TRBD1. Germline CDR1 reads SGHKS; CDR2 reads YYEKEE (reference sequence). V shed 3 bases and J 4 bases; nucleotides not matched to a gene: 4. This CDR3 has 14 residues. CDR3 sequence: CASSSGTENQPQHF. The CDR3 nucleotides read TGTGCCAGCAGCTCCGGGACAGAGAATCAGCCCCAGCATTTT.